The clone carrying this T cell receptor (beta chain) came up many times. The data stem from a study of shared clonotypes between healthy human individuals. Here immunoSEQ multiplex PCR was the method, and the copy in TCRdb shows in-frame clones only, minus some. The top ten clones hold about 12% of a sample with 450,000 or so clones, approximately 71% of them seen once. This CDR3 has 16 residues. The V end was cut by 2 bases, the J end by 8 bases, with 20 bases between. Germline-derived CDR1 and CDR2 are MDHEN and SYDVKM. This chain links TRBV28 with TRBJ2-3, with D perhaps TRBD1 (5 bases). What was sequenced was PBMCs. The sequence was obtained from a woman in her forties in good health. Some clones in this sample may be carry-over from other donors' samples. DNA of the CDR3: TGTGCCAGCAGTTTACCCGGACACGCTCAAAGGGGTACGCAGTATTTT. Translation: CASSLPGHAQRGTQYF.